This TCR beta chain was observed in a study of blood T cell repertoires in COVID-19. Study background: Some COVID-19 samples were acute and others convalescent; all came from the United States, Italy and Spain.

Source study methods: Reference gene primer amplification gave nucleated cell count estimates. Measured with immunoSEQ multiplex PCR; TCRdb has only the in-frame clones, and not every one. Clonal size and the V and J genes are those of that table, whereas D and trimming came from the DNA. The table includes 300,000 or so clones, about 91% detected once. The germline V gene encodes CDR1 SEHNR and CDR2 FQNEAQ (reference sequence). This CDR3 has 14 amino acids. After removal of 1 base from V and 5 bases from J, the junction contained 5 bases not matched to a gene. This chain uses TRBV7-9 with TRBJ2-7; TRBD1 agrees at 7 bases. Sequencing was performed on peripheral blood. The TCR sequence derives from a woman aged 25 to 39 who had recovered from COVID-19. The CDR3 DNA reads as TGTGCCAGCAGCTTAGGACGGGACAGCGACGAGCAGTACTTC. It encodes CASSLGRDSDEQYF.